This T cell receptor beta chain was recovered during a study of identical twins. Study results and limitations: Invariant MAIT and iNKT cells are populations that could partly confound zero-insertion analyses.

Through template switching, a universal primer site was introduced, and the cDNA contained unique molecular identifiers. TCRdb used MiXCR to reprocess the 5' RACE reads, holding one entry per CDR3 protein. The data contain 1.5 million to 2 million distinct CDR3 sequences, under 35% of them singletons. Worth noting for this clonotype: Its antigen remains unknown.

J was trimmed by 6 bases and V by 5 bases; bases with no gene match: 6. This CDR3 is built from 15 residues. The specimen sequenced was cord blood. This sequence was found in a newborn girl in good health. The gene calls are TRBV12-3 or TRBV12-4 and TRBJ2-7, with 14 bases identical to TRBD2. The CDR3 bases are TGTGCCAGCAGTCCGGGACTAGCGGGGGCATCCGAGCAGTACTTC. It codes for CASSPGLAGASEQYF.